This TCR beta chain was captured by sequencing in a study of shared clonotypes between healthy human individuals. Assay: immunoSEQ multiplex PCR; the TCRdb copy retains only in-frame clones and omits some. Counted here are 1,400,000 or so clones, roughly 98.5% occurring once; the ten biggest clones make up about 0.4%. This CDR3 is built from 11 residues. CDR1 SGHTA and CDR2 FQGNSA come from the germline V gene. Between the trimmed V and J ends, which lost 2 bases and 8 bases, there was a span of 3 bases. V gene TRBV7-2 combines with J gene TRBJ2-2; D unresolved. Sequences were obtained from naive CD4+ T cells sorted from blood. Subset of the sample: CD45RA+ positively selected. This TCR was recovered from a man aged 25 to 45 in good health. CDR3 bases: TGTGCCAGCAGCTTATCGGGGGAGCTGTTTTTT. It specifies CASSLSGELFF.